These 17 T cell receptor beta chains came from one sample sequenced in a study of cytomegalovirus exposure and HLA in healthy donors. PCR amplification relied on 60 Vbeta primers (plus 13 Jbeta primers). Profiling relied on immunoSEQ multiplex PCR, and the TCRdb table lists in-frame clones only, not all of them. The profile shows 110,000 to 150,000 clones, 73% of them singletons. The specimen was PBMCs. These receptors were obtained from a woman in her forties in good health and CMV-seronegative.

This chain connects TRBV27 to TRBJ1-6; TRBD1 is a possible D gene (5 bases). The ends were cut back, 5 bases at V and 10 bases at J, with 21 bases in the middle. The CDR3 loop spans 16 amino acids. Germline CDR1 reads MNHEY; CDR2 reads SMNVEV (reference sequence). The CDR3 bases are TGTGCCAGCAGTCCCCAGTCGCAAACAGGATACTCACCCCTCCACTTT. Its translation: CASSPQSQTGYSPLHF.

This chain uses TRBV18 with TRBJ2-1; no clear D. The CDR3 runs 13 residues. Germline V gene lookup returns CDR1 KGHSH and CDR2 LQKENI. V was trimmed by 0 bases and J by 4 bases, leaving 4 bases between them. The CDR3: CASSPPRYNEQFF. CDR3 DNA: TGTGCCAGCTCACCACCGAGGTACAATGAGCAGTTCTTC.

The V gene is TRBV19, the J gene TRBJ1-2; 7 nucleotides match TRBD1. This CDR3 is built from 15 residues. J was trimmed by 4 bases and V by 4 bases; bases with no gene match: 9. Looked up from germline, CDR1 is LNHDA and CDR2 is SQIVND (reference sequence). The CDR3 spells CASSRQGTGRYGYTF. The CDR3 bases are TGTGCCAGTAGTAGACAGGGAACTGGCCGCTATGGCTACACCTTC.

The gene calls are TRBV4-1 and TRBJ2-3; 10 bases are shared with TRBD1. The germline V gene has CDR1 MGHRA and CDR2 YSYEKL. V lost 4 bases to trimming and J lost 4 bases; unmatched junction nucleotides: 14. The CDR3 is 18 amino acids. Here the CDR3 reads CASSRRLRQGAGADTQYF. As DNA, the CDR3 is TGCGCCAGCAGCCGAAGACTAAGACAGGGGGCAGGGGCAGATACGCAGTATTTT.

This clone was found a few times. The chain couples TRBV4-2 to TRBJ2-7, with 14 nucleotides matching TRBD2. Germline trimming cut 2 bases from V and 0 bases from J; bases unmatched to any gene: 12. Per the germline V gene, CDR1 is LGHNA and CDR2 is YNFKEQ. The CDR3 covers 20 residues. The CDR3 here is CASSQPTGTSGGSSSYEQYV. In DNA form, the CDR3 reads TGTGCCAGCAGCCAACCGACCGGGACTAGCGGGGGTTCGAGCTCCTACGAGCAGTACGTC.

The chain is built from TRBV7-2 and TRBJ2-1; the D is unclear. The germline V gene has CDR1 SGHTA and CDR2 FQGNSA. The CDR3 extends over 13 amino acids. V was pared by 3 bases and J by 3 bases, with 6 bases between. The CDR3 nucleotides are TGTGCCAGCAGCTTGGCCGTCTACAATGAGCAGTTCTTC. Residues: CASSLAVYNEQFF.

This chain links TRBV5-1 with TRBJ1-2; 7 bases agree with TRBD1. The germline V gene has CDR1 SGHRS and CDR2 YFSETQ. Trimming cost V 4 bases and J 8 bases; bases outside gene matches: 8. The CDR3 sequence is 13 residues long. Here the CDR3 reads CASSLGQDRGYTF. The CDR3 DNA is TGCGCCAGCAGCCTAGGACAGGATAGGGGCTACACCTTC.

The V gene is TRBV7-3, the J gene TRBJ1-5; D is possibly TRBD1 (5 bases). The CDR3 runs to 15 residues. Looked up from germline, CDR1 is SGHTA and CDR2 is FQGTGA. Between the trimmed V and J ends, which lost 5 bases and 0 bases, there was a span of 11 bases. The CDR3 DNA reads TGTGCCAGCAGCCAGACAGTATTTAGCAATCAGCCCCAGCATTTT. It encodes CASSQTVFSNQPQHF. The whole variable domain, remainder taken from reference TRBV7-3 and TRBJ1-5, is GAGVSQTPSNKVTEKGKYVELRCDPISGHTALYWYRQSLGQGPEFLIYFQGTGAADDSGLPNDRFFAVRPEGSVSTLKIQRTERGDSAVYLCASSQTVFSNQPQHFGDGTRLSIL.

The genes are TRBV19 and TRBJ2-3; 8 nucleotides agree with TRBD1. Trimming removed 6 bases from V and 5 bases from J; junction bases left unmatched: 7. This CDR3 contains 14 residues. Per germline, CDR1 LNHDA and CDR2 SQIVND (reference sequence). The CDR3 region is CASSQDRAVDTQYF. In DNA, the CDR3 is TGTGCCAGTAGCCAGGACAGGGCAGTAGATACGCAGTATTTT. The variable domain in full, with the rest retrieved from reference TRBV19 and TRBJ2-3, is DGGITQSPKYLFRKEGQNVTLSCEQNLNHDAMYWYRQDPGQGLRLIYYSQIVNDFQKGDIAEGYSVSREKKESFPLTVTSAQKNPTAFYLCASSQDRAVDTQYFGPGTRLTVL.

This clone was picked up a small number of times. The V and J genes are TRBV28 and TRBJ1-1; TRBD1 aligns across 7 bases. J was trimmed by 2 bases and V by 6 bases; bases with no gene match: 6. The CDR3 is 14 amino acids. Germline lookup yields CDR1 MDHEN and CDR2 SYDVKM. The CDR3 DNA follows: TGTGCCAGCAGAGCCTGGGACAGAAACACTGAAGCTTTCTTT. Its translation: CASRAWDRNTEAFF.

This sequence joins TRBV4-1 and TRBJ2-1; a weak D match, TRBD2 (5 bases). Trimming removed 3 bases from V and 8 bases from J, with 14 bases in between. CDR1 is MGHRA and CDR2 is YSYEKL in the germline V gene. The CDR3 has 14 residues. The CDR3, as DNA: TGCGCCAGCAGCCAGGGCGTTGCGGGCGATGAGCAGTTCTTC. Protein: CASSQGVAGDEQFF.

The gene calls are TRBV12-5 and TRBJ1-2; D perhaps matches TRBD1 (5 bases). V lost 6 bases to trimming and J lost 4 bases, with 9 bases between them. CDR1 and CDR2 (germline): LGHNT, FRNRAP. This CDR3 contains 12 residues. The CDR3 region is CASGQGSYGYTF. CDR3 bases: TGTGCTAGTGGCCAGGGTAGCTATGGCTACACCTTC.

This clone was seen once. Here the CDR3 reads CASSRQGEGETQYF. CDR3 coding DNA: TGTGCCAGTAGTAGACAGGGGGAGGGGGAGACCCAGTACTTC. The genes are TRBV19 and TRBJ2-5, with 9 nucleotides matching TRBD1. This CDR3 spans 14 amino acids. V shed 4 bases and J 5 bases; nucleotides not matched to a gene: 5. Germline assignment: CDR1 LNHDA and CDR2 SQIVND (reference sequence).

The chain carries TRBV7-6 and TRBJ2-5, with D unresolved. This CDR3 contains 15 residues. Trimming shortened V by 4 bases and J by 1 base, and 13 bases separated the two germline ends. Germline V CDR1 and CDR2: SGHVS, FNYEAQ. In nucleotides, the CDR3 is TGTGCCAGCAGCTCCAACAGCCAACTCCAAGAGACCCAGTACTTC. Translating gives CASSSNSQLQETQYF.

The V gene is TRBV7-9, the J gene TRBJ2-2; possible D gene TRBD1, 6 bases. V shed 1 base and J shed 4 bases, with 10 bases lying between them. CDR3 size: 15 residues. CDR1 and CDR2 from the germline V gene are SEHNR and FQNEAQ (reference sequence). Here the CDR3 DNA reads TGTGCCAGCAGCTTAGGAGGGGGAAGCACCGGGGAGCTGTTTTTT. Translated, it gives CASSLGGGSTGELFF.

The gene calls are TRBV10-3 and TRBJ1-5; D uncertain. CDR3 size: 13 residues. Germline CDR1 and CDR2: ENHRY and SYGVKD. V was trimmed by 7 bases and J by 4 bases, leaving 11 bases between them. The CDR3 is CAITGGRNQPQHF. Written as DNA, the CDR3 is TGTGCCATCACCGGTGGGAGGAATCAGCCCCAGCATTTT.

The chain is built from TRBV27 and TRBJ1-5; D is possibly TRBD1 (6 bases). The CDR3 consists of 14 residues. The V end lost 5 bases, the J end lost 5 bases, and 13 bases lay between the germline ends. In germline, CDR1 is MNHEY, CDR2 SMNVEV (reference sequence). The CDR3 DNA reads TGTGCCAGCAGTACGACAGGCCCCGATCAGCCCCAGCATTTT. Translated, it gives CASSTTGPDQPQHF.